This entry lists 13 T cell receptor beta chains sequenced from one sample in a study of beta chain features in type 1 diabetes (dated by TCRdb to between 2018 and 2020). The full study reports these points: Type 1 diabetes patients showed a moderate but significant shortening of TCRB CDR3 length in all four CD4+ subsets.

Library method: the immunoSEQ multiplex PCR assay. All of the isolated RNA was reverse transcribed with the High Capacity cDNA Reverse Transcription Kit, so expressed TCRB transcripts were sequenced. The source is immuneACCESS, and TCRdb retained only in-frame sequences with V and J called. Part of the clones is not carried over; for the studies checked, unresolved V genes explain less than half of this, and the remainder is unexplained. The sample contains about 390,000 clones, around a tenth of them found a single time. About 0.6% of the sample belongs to the ten largest clones. For these TCRs, the target antigens are not known. Input material: central memory CD4+ T cells from blood. The receptor set was obtained from a man younger than 40 with type 1 diabetes.

The gene calls are TRBV5-6 and TRBJ2-2, with 7 bases fitting TRBD1. V lost 0 bases and J lost 5; bases outside the gene matches: 4. The CDR3 extends over 15 amino acids. Germline CDR1 SGHDT, CDR2 YYEEEE. The CDR3 spells CASSLGFRGTGELFF. CDR3 nucleotide sequence: TGTGCCAGCAGCTTGGGTTTCAGGGGGACCGGGGAGCTGTTTTTT.

The V call is TRBV15, the J call TRBJ2-1; TRBD2 aligns across 9 bases. The germline V gene has CDR1 LNHNV and CDR2 YYDKDF (reference sequence). Germline trimming cut 8 bases from V and 6 bases from J; bases unmatched to any gene: 11. The CDR3 length is 15 residues. CDR3 residues: CATFLRGRGSNEQFF. As DNA, the CDR3 is TGTGCCACCTTTCTGCGCGGGAGGGGTTCCAATGAGCAGTTCTTC.

There are many counts of this clone. The rearrangement joins TRBV6-5 to TRBJ2-3, with D perhaps matching TRBD2 (5 bases). V was trimmed by 2 bases and J by 2 bases, leaving 11 bases between them. CDR1 and CDR2 from the germline V gene are MNHEY and SVGAGI. This CDR3 contains 15 residues. CDR3 sequence reads: CASSYQDFSTDTQYF. CDR3 sequence (DNA): TGTGCCAGCAGTTACCAGGACTTCTCCACAGATACGCAGTATTTT.

This clone was seen just once. The chain carries TRBV30 and TRBJ2-5, with 10 positions matching TRBD2. The end of the DNA fits TRBJ2-7 better, so the J call may be wrong. Germline V gene lookup returns CDR1 GTSNPN and CDR2 SVGIG (reference sequence). CDR3 size: 16 residues. The CDR3 bases are TGTGCCTGGAGTGTACCTAGCGGGAGAGGTAGTTACGAGCAGTACTTC. Translated: CAWSVPSGRGSYEQYF.

This clone appeared many times. V usage is TRBV28 and J usage is TRBJ2-4, with D perhaps TRBD1 (6 bases). The CDR3 totals 16 residues. Per the germline V gene, CDR1 is MDHEN and CDR2 is SYDVKM. The V end was cut by 1 base, the J end by 2 bases, with 12 bases between. The chain's CDR3 is CASSLLQGRTKNIQYF. The CDR3 DNA reads as TGTGCCAGCAGTTTATTACAGGGAAGGACCAAAAACATTCAGTACTTC.

This clone was detected a few times. This rearrangement joins TRBV19 to TRBJ2-7; no clear D. Germline V lookup: CDR1 LNHDA, CDR2 SQIVND (reference sequence). The ends were cut back, 6 bases at V and 2 bases at J, with 11 bases in the middle. This CDR3 comprises 13 residues. The CDR3 nucleotides are TGTGCCAGTAGCCATCCTAGTACCTACGAGCAGTACTTC. The encoded protein is CASSHPSTYEQYF.

The rearrangement links TRBV5-6 to TRBJ2-3; 9 positions match TRBD2. Germline V lookup: CDR1 SGHDT, CDR2 YYEEEE. The CDR3 loop spans 15 amino acids. V was clipped by 2 bases and J by 5 bases; unmatched bases: 6. In DNA, the CDR3 is TGTGCCAGCAGCTTCTTTAGCGGGAGTCAAGATACGCAGTATTTT. This translates into CASSFFSGSQDTQYF.

The V and J genes are TRBV30 and TRBJ1-1, with 7 bases aligning to TRBD1. In germline, CDR1 is GTSNPN, CDR2 SVGIG (reference sequence). The CDR3 extends over 13 amino acids. V lost 1 base and J lost 5; bases outside the gene matches: 4. This CDR3 reads CAWSEGARTEAFF. CDR3 in DNA: TGTGCCTGGAGTGAGGGGGCGAGGACTGAAGCTTTCTTT.

A few counts support this clone. This chain joins TRBV5-7 and TRBJ1-1; 7 nucleotides align to TRBD1. TRBV5-7 qualifies as an ORF whose function is uncertain. The CDR3 contains 16 residues. The J segment lost 5 bases and the V segment lost 2 bases, leaving 12 bases of the junction unmatched. The DNA for the CDR3 is TGTGCCAGCAGCTTTCCCACTTACGACAGGGCGACTGAAGCTTTCTTT. Translation gives CASSFPTYDRATEAFF.

The chain is built from TRBV5-4 and TRBJ1-2; no definite D call. V dropped 0 bases and J dropped 0 bases, with 9 bases sitting between them. The germline V gene encodes CDR1 SGHNT and CDR2 YYREEE (reference sequence). The CDR3 is 15 amino acids. DNA for the CDR3: TGTGCCAGCAGCTTGGACGGACGGTCTAACTATGGCTACACCTTC. This translates into CASSLDGRSNYGYTF.

This clone was recorded a few times. Other DNA sequences in the sample encode the same CDR3. The chain combines TRBV5-1 with TRBJ2-7, with TRBD1 identical over 9 bases. The V segment lost 1 base and the J segment 2 bases; nucleotides outside the gene matches: 4. The V gene's germline CDR1 is SGHRS and CDR2 YFSETQ. The CDR3 has 15 amino acids. Here the CDR3 DNA reads TGCGCCAGCAGCTTGCCGGGACAGGGCCCCTACGAGCAGTACTTC. Its translation is CASSLPGQGPYEQYF.

The genes are TRBV25-1 and TRBJ1-3, with D tentatively TRBD1 (6 bases). Germline V CDR1 and CDR2: MGHDK, SYGVNS. The CDR3 covers 15 residues. Trimming took 1 base from V and 5 from J, leaving 12 bases between them. The CDR3 sequence: CASSELGGLRNTIYF. DNA for the CDR3: TGTGCCAGCAGTGAATTAGGGGGGTTAAGAAACACCATATATTTT.

In this sample, this clone turned up a few times. The chain recombines TRBV9 with TRBJ2-1, with D possibly being TRBD1 or TRBD2 (5 bases each). In germline, CDR1 is SGDLS, CDR2 YYNGEE. This CDR3 comprises 18 residues. The V end lost 3 bases, the J end lost 0 bases, and 19 bases lay between the germline ends. The CDR3: CASSERTGAGSSYNEQFF. The CDR3 DNA reads as TGTGCCAGCAGCGAGCGTACCGGGGCGGGCAGCTCCTACAATGAGCAGTTCTTC.